This TCR beta chain was identified in a study of cytomegalovirus exposure and HLA in healthy donors (dated by TCRdb to the late 2010s). General notes on the study: In an earlier analysis of fewer than 750 of the donors, under 300 Gb of sequence data and 117 million unique TCR beta sequences from about 180 million T cells were reported. An early release covering approximately 600 HLA-typed donors comprised about 300 gigabases of sequencing data and tens of millions of unique TCR sequences. The genetic ancestry cluster associated with self-reported Caucasian donors included approximately 85% of the 350 to 500 genotyped donors. The study aimed to test whether signatures of past pathogen exposure could be identified by cataloging public T cell receptors. The study used immunosequencing to profile the T cell repertoires of 600 to 850 subjects and linked those repertoires to cytomegalovirus serostatus. In addition to the first cohort of around 670 subjects, a separate validation cohort of 130 or so different subjects was used. The study combined high-throughput TCR immunosequencing, statistical association of individual TCRs with disease status, and machine learning to predict cytomegalovirus infection status. In a later analysis, previously published TCR beta repertoires from 500 to 750 donors were re-analyzed and high-resolution HLA genotyping was added so that TCR occurrence patterns could be studied. Rather than using new phenotypic data, the later analysis identified candidate immune exposures from TCR beta sequences and from how often those sequences occurred across donors. To decide whether each TCR beta V gene segment behaved as functional or pseudogenic, an earlier analysis of some 600 of the donors relied on high-throughput TCR beta sequencing. Alongside the repertoire data, information on donor age, sex, ethnicity and CMV serostatus was compiled. A later genetic analysis took genome-wide SNP genotypes for about three fifths of the 666 donors and used that subset as a discovery cohort. Every repertoire in the discovery cohort had been generated on one and the same sequencing platform. Class I and class II HLA loci were covered by the typing at four-digit resolution. Typing coverage varied by locus: roughly 620-630 donors for A, B, C, DRB1 and DQB1; more than 500 for DQA1; more than 600 for DPA1; roughly 450 for DPB1. Four or five DR-DQ haplotypes were handled as single units for association and clustering because linkage in the cohort was strong. On average, around 240,000 unique TCR beta nucleotide sequences were sequenced per donor among 398 genotyped donors of the cohort, with about 17% of those sequences being non-productive. Results and caveats for the whole study, not just this receptor: According to the authors, the approach could potentially be generalized to other disease states and immunological phenotypes. This cohort had only TCR beta chains sequenced, and the lack of alpha or paired-chain data limited which features could be detected. In a later analysis, about 16,000 TCR beta sequences were associated with specific HLA alleles at a false discovery rate of 0.05. CMV serostatus was the only immune exposure information available for the cohort. Correlated functional status among segregating V segments might reflect linkage disequilibrium, but an unknown experimental factor could not be ruled out. V-gene and J-gene trimming of TCR beta chains was associated with a missense DCLRE1C variant in a later genetic analysis, and the association was replicated in an independent cohort. Assigning TCR associations to individual alleles was difficult when HLA alleles, especially DR and DQ, strongly co-occurred. A group of highly shared sequence variants was considered likely to be a technical artifact of the sequencing pipeline. Roughly uniform sequencing depth across donors was assumed in presence/absence analyses, although this assumption may not hold. In a later genetic analysis, fewer N-insertions in productive TCRs were reported among donors in an Asian-associated ancestry cluster than the roughly 700-donor mean. Because some donors lacked HLA typing at each locus, the association tests relied only on the typed subset. Cytomegalovirus status was reported to be diagnosed by the classifier with high specificity and sensitivity in both the original and validation cohorts. In an earlier analysis of some 550 of the donors, most TCR beta V segments were observed in productive rearrangements about 90% or about 30% of the time, broadly matching IMGT annotations. In vitro tests confirmed that a few of the cytomegalovirus-associated TCR beta chains recognize cytomegalovirus antigens. A further reported finding was that TCR beta sequences accurately predicted the HLA-A and HLA-B alleles for most subjects in the first cohort. About 17 rarely observed V segments, including chromosome 9 orphons, were excluded from the earlier analysis of a few hundred of the donors because counts were too low. In the study, some 160 TCR beta chains were listed as associated with cytomegalovirus. According to a later analysis, TCR association rates differed among HLA loci, with DRB1 alleles showing the most associated TCRs and HLA-C alleles showing the fewest. In a later analysis, HLA-associated TCR beta chains showed more clonal expansion and lower generation probabilities than non-associated chains that were equally common. A later analysis reported that several top co-occurrence clusters appeared linked to parvovirus B19, influenza, CMV and Epstein-Barr virus. Most TCR sequences were seen in very few donors, while some public TCRs were found in many individuals. Because the 87-base-pair reads could not distinguish some IMGT-functional V segments, including TRBV6-2 and TRBV6-3, those segments were excluded. In a later analysis, most CMV-associated TCR beta chains were found to appear HLA-restricted, with HLA associations seemingly driven largely by CMV exposure.

About this clone: What this receptor recognizes is not known. Nothing much larger sits one base from this clone, and base qualities are not available.

V is trimmed back by 8 bases and J by 6 bases, and the junction contains 11 bases that no gene match accounts for. Counted from cysteine to phenylalanine, this CDR3 has 15 amino acids. Left in the record is the CDR3 DNA by itself, 45 bases read in frame from the first base. CDR1 and CDR2 (MNHEY, SMNVEV) derive from the germline V gene (reference sequence). The library was built by means of the immunoSEQ multiplex PCR assay. For the multiplex PCR, a mixture combining 60 forward primers for TCR Vbeta segments and 13 reverse primers for TCR Jbeta segments was used. The CDR3 region of rearranged TCR beta genes was amplified from genomic DNA with a multiplex PCR assay. Amplified TCR beta libraries were sequenced as 87-base-pair reads on the Illumina HiSeq System. The published analysis was carried out like this. A later analysis tallied tens of millions of unique TCR beta chains across the 550 to 850 repertoires, and approximately 11 million of those chains were shared by two or more donors. Raw reads were error-corrected and collapsed into unique sequences by a nearest-neighbor algorithm in which closely related sequences were merged to remove PCR and sequencing errors. Alignment of CDR3 sequences to IMGT reference sequences was used to assign V, D and J gene segments. Each retained sequence needed at least a six-nucleotide match to both a V gene segment and a J gene segment. Rearrangements were classified as productive when the CDR3 lacked stop codons and remained in frame with V and J, and all other rearrangements were classified as non-productive. Following IMGT convention, CDR3 was defined as the stretch from the second conserved V-encoded cysteine up to the conserved J-encoded phenylalanine. The earlier analysis of roughly 590 of the donors excluded any sequence lacking an unambiguous match to a single V gene segment. In an earlier analysis of several hundred of the donors, V segments were called functional above 56.7% productive rearrangements and were called segregating when the between-donor standard deviation exceeded 5%. A statistical classification framework was built for diagnosing cytomegalovirus status from the catalog of TCR beta chain sequences. A later analysis assigned V and J genes by comparing TCR nucleotide sequences with IMGT/GENE-DB human TR gene sequences. The TCRdist pipeline was used in a later analysis to assign CDR3 sequences and most-parsimonious VDJ recombination scenarios. A later analysis defined each TCR beta chain by its CDR3 amino acid sequence plus V-gene family, and excluded reads lacking a unique V-gene family. In a later analysis, 450 to 600 highly shared, low-generation-probability nucleotide sequences were removed to address suspected cross-contamination and a sequencing artifact. In a later analysis, a clonal expansion index for each public chain was calculated from normalized within-repertoire ranks of inferred template counts. In a later analysis, generation probabilities were computed with a VDJ recombination model fitted to out-of-frame rearrangements, and the resulting probabilities were checked against IGoR. In a later analysis, TCR-TCR, TCR-HLA and TCR-CMV co-occurrence was scored with hypergeometric tests, and a repertoire-size bias correction was applied to TCR pairs. False discovery rates were estimated in a later analysis by permuting HLA or CMV assignments 20 times. A later analysis grouped co-occurring TCRs with DBSCAN, adding TCRdist sequence similarity when clustering within HLA-allele-positive subsets. For co-occurrence clustering, repertoires with fewer than 30,000 or more than 120,000 public chains were excluded, along with five or six repertoires with anomalous nucleotide sharing. TCRdb provides this immuneACCESS table in a form limited to in-frame rearrangements. Some clones are lacking; in checked studies, under half of them reflect an unresolved V gene, and why the rest are absent is not known. V, J and clone size are those of that table, while D and trimming were read from the DNA. Counted in this sample were some 75,000 clones; 78% of them appeared once. The top ten clones comprise almost 6% of the sample.

In total, around 600 healthy bone marrow donors made up the cohort. At the time of sampling, all cohort members were nominally healthy, though unrecorded immune exposures were likely present. The donor tested CMV seropositive and was one of the 289 seropositive cohort members. Each donor provided a peripheral blood sample, and peripheral blood mononuclear cells were used for TCR beta sequencing. Genomic DNA was extracted from the blood cell samples with the Qiagen DNeasy Blood Extraction Kit. The source is a young man in good health and CMV-seropositive. The rearrangement joined TRBV27 to TRBJ2-7; 12 nucleotides in the junction match TRBD2. Sequenced: PBMCs. The bases are TGTGCCAGCCATAAAACCGGGACTAGCGGGCTCGAGCAGTACTTC. Its translation is CASHKTGTSGLEQYF.